This entry features one T cell receptor (beta chain) sequence. It has no known antigen specificity. No quality values exist for individual bases; no much larger clone is one base distant. Each collaborating institution followed its own protocols to collect whole blood in K2EDTA tubes. For TCRbeta analysis, collaborators shipped samples in one of three forms: frozen whole blood, isolated PBMCs, or DNA extracted from either of those sample types. TCRbeta CDR3 regions were amplified from genomic DNA using the immunoSEQ Assay, a bias-controlled multiplex PCR. In the original analysis: Within the assay, amplification of reference gene primers was used to estimate how many nucleated cells each sample contained. Sequence reads were collapsed and filtered to measure the absolute abundance of every unique TCRbeta CDR3 rearrangement. Productive Simpson clonality was computed per sample as the square root of Simpson's diversity index over productive rearrangements. TCRdb limited this immuneACCESS table to in-frame rearrangements with V and J called. A share of clones is missing; checked studies link under half to unresolved V genes, and the rest is unexplained. That table is the source of V, J and clone size, and D and trimming were worked out from the DNA. In all, the sample holds some 200,000 clones, and 85% to 90% of those were seen once. The ten largest clones represent over 3.5% of the sample.

Trimming takes 4 bases from V and 5 bases from J, and the germline ends sit 13 bases apart. Reading from cysteine to phenylalanine, the CDR3 counts 14 amino acids. The kept DNA is CDR3 alone, 42 bases in frame from the first base. From a lookup of the germline V gene, CDR1 and CDR2 are KGHDR and SFDVKD. This sample is part of a study of blood T cell repertoires in COVID-19 (dated by TCRdb to between 2020 and 2021). At the level of the whole study: Samples covering the acute and convalescent phases of COVID-19 were provided by collaborators in the United States, Italy and Spain. The prospective study material was composed of cDNA or gDNA derived from T cells, B-cell-depleted T cells, or PBMCs. The dataset comprised deeply sampled blood TCRbeta repertoires from subjects exposed to, actively infected with, or recovered from COVID-19. The repertoires were released in a freely available public database intended as a resource for research on the immune response to SARS-CoV-2. The samples were drawn from the first 160 participants of the ongoing ImmuneRACE study and from 1,200 or so subjects provided by 6 global collaborators. Sample metadata almost always included a de-identified subject ID, COVID-19 status, age in years and sex. Where HLA class I and class II types were available, the types were taken from metadata supplied by the sample provider, not from assay-based typing. The paper's findings and limits, for the study overall: The amount of clinical and demographic metadata varied by source and participant and was provided uncurated.

The origin of this receptor is a man younger than 35 with active or convalescent COVID-19. Sample: peripheral blood. The sequence links TRBV24-1 to TRBJ1-2; the D gene is not confidently resolved. At the DNA level, the sequence is TGTGCCACCAGTGAGACCGGGATTCTTTATGGCTACACCTTC. This sequence encodes CATSETGILYGYTF.